Listed below are T cell receptor beta chains from one sample, sequenced in a study of CD8+ T cells in alopecia areata. Clones were sequenced by immunoSEQ multiplex PCR, and TCRdb holds only the in-frame ones, with some missing. The data show about 190,000 clones, just under 65% seen once. The input for sequencing was CD4+ T cells sorted from blood, taken between weeks 49 and 50, from a patient treated with tofacitinib. Every receptor here comes from a human donor with alopecia areata. CDR3s include the opening cysteine and the closing phenylalanine or tryptophan. The D gene is left open where the match is weak. Only part of the rows carry a size: once, few, many, or a class if the clone is expanded.

V gene,D gene,clone size,J gene,CDR3 DNA,CDR3 protein
TRBV6-1,.,.,TRBJ1-2,TGTGCCAGCAGTGCGACGACAGGTTTGAACTATGGCTACACCTTC,CASSATTGLNYGYTF
TRBV7-5,.,few,TRBJ2-3,TGTGCCAGAAGCGTAAGGGACACAAGATCTAGCACAGATACGCAGTATTTT,CARSVRDTRSSTDTQYF
TRBV29-1,.,.,TRBJ1-1,TGCAGCGTTGAAGAGGACTGGGGGAACACTGAAGCTTTCTTT,CSVEEDWGNTEAFF
TRBV14,.,few,TRBJ2-3,TGTGCCAGCAGCCGGATACCCACAGATACGCAGTATTTT,CASSRIPTDTQYF
TRBV29-1,.,.,TRBJ1-2,TGCAGCGTTGATTCCCCAGCAGGGAACTATGGCTACACCTTC,CSVDSPAGNYGYTF
TRBV4-3,.,.,TRBJ2-7,TGCGCCAGCAGCCAAGATCTGGGCCCCTACGAGCAGTACTTC,CASSQDLGPYEQYF
TRBV29-1,TRBD1,once,TRBJ2-7,TGCAGCGTTGTACCGACAGGGAACGAGCAGTACTTC,CSVVPTGNEQYF
TRBV29-1,.,few,TRBJ2-1,TGCAGCGCGGGCGGGGGCCCTTACAATGAGCAGTTCTTC,CSAGGGPYNEQFF
TRBV5-1,.,.,TRBJ2-5,TGCGCCAGCCACCTCACCGGGGGCGGGGAGACCCAGTACTTC,CASHLTGGGETQYF
TRBV5-4,.,.,TRBJ2-7,TGTGCCAGCAGCCAACCAGGGGAAGGAGGTATCGAGCAGTACTTC,CASSQPGEGGIEQYF
TRBV2,TRBD1,.,TRBJ1-6,TGTGCCAGCATTATAAACCGGGACAGCCATTCACCCCTCCACTTT,CASIINRDSHSPLHF
TRBV9,.,many,TRBJ2-3,TGTGCCAGCAGTGAAAGAGCCACTAGCACCGGCACAGATACGCAGTATTTT,CASSERATSTGTDTQYF
TRBV7-2,.,.,TRBJ1-2,TGTGCCAGCAGCTCCGGGTCTCAAGCTAACTATGGCTACACCTTC,CASSSGSQANYGYTF
TRBV30,.,many,TRBJ1-4,TGTGCCTGGAGTGCCCACACAGCAACTAATGAAAAACTGTTTTTT,CAWSAHTATNEKLFF
TRBV27,TRBD2,.,TRBJ2-1,TGTGCCAGCAGTTTCACTCTAGCGGGGATCGATGAGCAGTTCTTC,CASSFTLAGIDEQFF
TRBV30,.,.,TRBJ1-2,TGTGCCTGGAGTGTTTCAGCCTACCTCTACACCTTC,CAWSVSAYLYTF
TRBV30,TRBD1,.,TRBJ1-5,TGTGCCTGGAGTGCACCATCGGGACAGTCCAATCAGCCCCAGCATTTT,CAWSAPSGQSNQPQHF
TRBV27,.,.,TRBJ2-7,TGTGCCAGCAGCCTAGGTGCGGGGTGGAACGAGCAGTACTTC,CASSLGAGWNEQYF
TRBV5-1,TRBD1,few,TRBJ2-7,TGCGCCAGCAGCGGACGACAGGGAACCTACGAGCAGTACTTC,CASSGRQGTYEQYF
TRBV5-6,.,.,TRBJ2-7,TGTGCCAGCAGTACCGGGACAATCTACGAGCAGTACTTC,CASSTGTIYEQYF
TRBV29-1,.,.,TRBJ1-1,TGCAGCGGGAGACGTAAACTGAACACTGAAGCTTTCTTT,CSGRRKLNTEAFF
TRBV25-1,.,.,TRBJ2-3,TGTGCCAGCAGTGAACCGGGACACCCAGATACGCAGTATTTT,CASSEPGHPDTQYF
TRBV5-4,.,.,TRBJ2-3,TGTGCCAGCAGCTTGGTGGCAGATACGCAGTATTTT,CASSLVADTQYF
TRBV6-5,TRBD2,few,TRBJ2-1,TGTGCCAGCACGGGGACTAGCGGGGGGAATGAGCAGTTCTTC,CASTGTSGGNEQFF
TRBV6-5,.,.,TRBJ2-3,TGTGCCAGCAGTTACCCAGAAGGGGATACGCAGTATTTT,CASSYPEGDTQYF
TRBV29-1,TRBD2,.,TRBJ2-1,TGCAGCGTCCCAAAGGCACTAGCGGGGAGCAATGAGCAGTTCTTC,CSVPKALAGSNEQFF
TRBV9,TRBD1,.,TRBJ2-1,TGTGCCAGCAGCGCCACCCAGGGGGAGCGGTTCTTC,CASSATQGERFF
TRBV9,.,.,TRBJ2-7,TGTGCCAGCGGCCGGGACCACAGCTCCTACGAGCAGTACTTC,CASGRDHSSYEQYF
TRBV20-1,.,few,TRBJ2-5,TGCAGTGCTAGGCCGGGAGAGACCCAGTACTTC,CSARPGETQYF
TRBV19,.,.,TRBJ2-5,TGTGCCAGTAGCACCGGGACAAAAGAGACCCAGTACTTC,CASSTGTKETQYF
TRBV4-3,TRBD2,few,TRBJ2-4,TGCGCCAGCAGCCAAGACCTTAAGCGGGGAGACATTCAGTACTTC,CASSQDLKRGDIQYF
TRBV7-2,.,few,TRBJ2-3,TGTGCCAGCAGCTTACTGGATACGCAGTATTTT,CASSLLDTQYF